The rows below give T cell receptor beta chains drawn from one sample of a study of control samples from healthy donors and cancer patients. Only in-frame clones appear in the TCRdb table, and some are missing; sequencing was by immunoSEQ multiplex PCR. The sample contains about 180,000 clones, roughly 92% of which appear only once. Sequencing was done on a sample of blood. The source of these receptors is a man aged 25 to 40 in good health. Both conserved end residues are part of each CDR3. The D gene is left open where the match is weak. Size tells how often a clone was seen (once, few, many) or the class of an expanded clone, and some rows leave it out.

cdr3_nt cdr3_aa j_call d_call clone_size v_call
TGTGCCAGCAGCCGGGGTAATGACATTCAGTACTTC CASSRGNDIQYF TRBJ2-4 . . TRBV3-1/TRBV3-2
TGTGCCAGACTGGCCTCCTACTACACCGGGGAGCTGTTTTTT CARLASYYTGELFF TRBJ2-2 . . TRBV28
TGTGCCAGCAGCCATTACCCGGGACAGAGATATGGCTACACCTTC CASSHYPGQRYGYTF TRBJ1-2 TRBD1 . TRBV3-1/TRBV3-2
TGTGCCATCAGCGAGCCGGGACAGGGGGCGAGGTCCAACTATGGCTACACCTTC CAISEPGQGARSNYGYTF TRBJ1-2 TRBD1 few TRBV10-3
TGTGCCAGCAGTCACAGGGGCTTTAATCAGCCCCAGCATTTT CASSHRGFNQPQHF TRBJ1-5 TRBD1 . TRBV27
TGTGCCAGTAGTATGTTTGGGACAGGGATGGGAGGCTCCTACGAGCAGTACTTC CASSMFGTGMGGSYEQYF TRBJ2-7 TRBD1 . TRBV19
TGCGCCAGCAGCCAAGGCGGCATCCCAGAGAATGGCTACACCTTC CASSQGGIPENGYTF TRBJ1-2 . once TRBV4-1
TGTGCCAGTAGTAAAACGACAGGGGTAAACTATGGCTACACCTTC CASSKTTGVNYGYTF TRBJ1-2 TRBD1 . TRBV19
TGTGCCTGGAGTGTTACAGGGTACACTGAAGCTTTCTTT CAWSVTGYTEAFF TRBJ1-1 . . TRBV30
TGTGCCAGCAGCTTAGTAGGGGGGCTCTCTGGAAACACCATATATTTT CASSLVGGLSGNTIYF TRBJ1-3 . once TRBV11-2
TGTGCCAGCTCACCATATGGGGAAGAGACCCAGTACTTC CASSPYGEETQYF TRBJ2-5 . . TRBV18
TGTGCCAGCAGTAACCGACCCGCCTCCTACAATGAGCAGTTCTTC CASSNRPASYNEQFF TRBJ2-1 . . TRBV11-2
TGTGCCAGCAGCTTAGCGAGGGGGGGAGGTACTGAAGCTTTCTTT CASSLARGGGTEAFF TRBJ1-1 . . TRBV7-9
TGTGCCAGCAGCTTAGTCCAGGGGGTACAAGAGACCCAGTACTTC CASSLVQGVQETQYF TRBJ2-5 TRBD1 . TRBV11-2
TGTGCCAGCAGCCAGAAACAGGCTTTGAACACTGAAGCTTTCTTT CASSQKQALNTEAFF TRBJ1-1 . . TRBV7-2
TGTGCCAGCTCACCAATGGCCAGTCCCTACGAGCAGTACTTC CASSPMASPYEQYF TRBJ2-7 . . TRBV18
TGTGCCAGCAGGGACAGCTCTGGAAACACCATATATTTT CASRDSSGNTIYF TRBJ1-3 . . TRBV28
TGTGCCAGCAAAGCGACAGGTGGCACAGATACGCAGTATTTT CASKATGGTDTQYF TRBJ2-3 . . TRBV7-9
TGTGCCAGCTCACCACCTAAGGGACAAGGCGCAGAGACCCAGTACTTC CASSPPKGQGAETQYF TRBJ2-5 . . TRBV18
TGTGCCAGCGGGCGTCGCGGGGGGCTAAGCACAGATACGCAGTATTTT CASGRRGGLSTDTQYF TRBJ2-3 TRBD2 . TRBV7-9
TGTGCCAGCGAGTCGCGAGGGAACACTGAAGCTTTCTTT CASESRGNTEAFF TRBJ1-1 . . TRBV7-9
TGTGCCAGCAGTGATGAACTGGGCCTGACTTGGCAGCCCCAGCATTTT CASSDELGLTWQPQHF TRBJ1-5 . . TRBV6-1
TGTGCCAGCCACGCTACAGGGGGCACTGAAGCTTTCTTT CASHATGGTEAFF TRBJ1-1 TRBD1 . TRBV19
TGTGCCAGCAGCTCAGGACTCGCCTTTTATAATTCACCCCTCCACTTT CASSSGLAFYNSPLHF TRBJ1-6 . . TRBV7-2
TGTGCCAGCAGCCCCACACAGGGGAAAGGTGAAGCTTTCTTT CASSPTQGKGEAFF TRBJ1-1 TRBD1 once TRBV6-4
TGTGCCAGCGCTAACGGGGGGCCTGGGTTAGATAGCAATCAGCCCCAGCATTTT CASANGGPGLDSNQPQHF TRBJ1-5 . . TRBV21-1
TGTGCCAGCAGCCTCGTCGGGGGGAGCTCCTATAATTCACCCCTCCACTTT CASSLVGGSSYNSPLHF TRBJ1-6 . . TRBV6-2/TRBV6-3
TGTGCCTGGGATGAGGGAGTCAATCAGCCCCAGCATTTT CAWDEGVNQPQHF TRBJ1-5 . . TRBV30
TGCGCCAGCAGCTTCTACGGGACTACTATTTTGACCGAGCAGTACTTC CASSFYGTTILTEQYF TRBJ2-7 TRBD2 . TRBV5-1
TGTGCCAGTAGTATTAGAGGAAAAATTGCCAAAAACATTCAGTACTTC CASSIRGKIAKNIQYF TRBJ2-4 . . TRBV19
TGTGCCAGCAGTTACTCGGGGGGGAATCAGCCCCAGCATTTT CASSYSGGNQPQHF TRBJ1-5 . . TRBV6-5
TGTGCCAGCCAGCGAGGGGGCGTCGGGGAGCTGTTTTTT CASQRGGVGELFF TRBJ2-2 TRBD1 . TRBV3-1/TRBV3-2